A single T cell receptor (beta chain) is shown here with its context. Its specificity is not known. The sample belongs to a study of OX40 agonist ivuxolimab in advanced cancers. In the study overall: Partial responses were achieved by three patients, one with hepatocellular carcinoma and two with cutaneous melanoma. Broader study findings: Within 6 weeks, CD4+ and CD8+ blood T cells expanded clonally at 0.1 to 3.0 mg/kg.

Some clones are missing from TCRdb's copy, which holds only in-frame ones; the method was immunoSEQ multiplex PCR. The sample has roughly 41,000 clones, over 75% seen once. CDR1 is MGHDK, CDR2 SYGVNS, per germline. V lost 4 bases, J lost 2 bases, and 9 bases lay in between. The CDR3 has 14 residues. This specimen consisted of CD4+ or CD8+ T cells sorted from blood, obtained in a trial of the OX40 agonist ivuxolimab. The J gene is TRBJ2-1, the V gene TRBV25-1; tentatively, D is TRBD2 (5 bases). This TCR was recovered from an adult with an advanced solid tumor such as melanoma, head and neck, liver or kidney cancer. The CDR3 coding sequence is TGTGCCAGCAGTGTCCTTAGCGCCTACAATGAGCAGTTCTTC. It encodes CASSVLSAYNEQFF.